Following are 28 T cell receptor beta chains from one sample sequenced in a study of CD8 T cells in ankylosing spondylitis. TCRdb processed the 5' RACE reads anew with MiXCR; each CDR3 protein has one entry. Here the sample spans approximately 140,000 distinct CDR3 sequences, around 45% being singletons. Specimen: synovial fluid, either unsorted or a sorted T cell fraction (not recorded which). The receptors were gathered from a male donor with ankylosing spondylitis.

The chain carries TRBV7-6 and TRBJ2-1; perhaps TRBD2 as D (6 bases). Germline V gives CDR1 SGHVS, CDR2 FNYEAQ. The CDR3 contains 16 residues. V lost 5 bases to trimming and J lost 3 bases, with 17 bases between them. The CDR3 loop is CASSPWGGGIYNEQFF. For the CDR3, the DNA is TGTGCCAGCAGCCCATGGGGTGGGGGGATCTACAATGAGCAGTTCTTC.

Here the CDR3 DNA reads TGTGCCAGCAGCAAGAGCGGGTTTTACGAGCAGTACTTC. This sequence encodes CASSKSGFYEQYF. The chain links TRBV9 to TRBJ2-7; a possible D gene is TRBD2 (6 bases). Trimming left V 4 bases short and J 4 bases short, with 12 bases between. Germline V gene data show CDR1 as SGDLS and CDR2 as YYNGEE. This CDR3 region has 13 residues. The complete variable domain, with remaining parts taken from reference TRBV9 and TRBJ2-7, reads DSGVTQTPKHLITATGQRVTLRCSPRSGDLSVYWYQQSLDQGLQFLIQYYNGEERAKGNILERFSAQQFPDLHSELNLSSLELGDSALYFCASSKSGFYEQYFGPGTRLTVT.

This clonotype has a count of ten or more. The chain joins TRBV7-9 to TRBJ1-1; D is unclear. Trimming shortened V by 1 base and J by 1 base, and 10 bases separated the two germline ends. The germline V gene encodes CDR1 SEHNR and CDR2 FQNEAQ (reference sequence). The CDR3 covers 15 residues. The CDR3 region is CASSLESGENTEAFF. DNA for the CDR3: TGTGCCAGCAGCTTAGAATCGGGAGAGAACACTGAAGCTTTCTTT. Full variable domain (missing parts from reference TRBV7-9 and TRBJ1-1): DTGVSQNPRHKITKRGQNVTFRCDPISEHNRLYWYRQTLGQGPEFLTYFQNEAQLEKSRLLSDRFSAERPKGSFSTLEIQRTEQGDSAMYLCASSLESGENTEAFFGQGTRLTVV.

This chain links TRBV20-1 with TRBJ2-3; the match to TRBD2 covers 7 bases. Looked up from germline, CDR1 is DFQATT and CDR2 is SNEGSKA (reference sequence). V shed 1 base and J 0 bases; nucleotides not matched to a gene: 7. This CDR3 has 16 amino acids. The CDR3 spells CSARGRERESTDTQYF. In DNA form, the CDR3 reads TGCAGTGCTAGAGGAAGGGAGCGGGAAAGCACAGATACGCAGTATTTT.

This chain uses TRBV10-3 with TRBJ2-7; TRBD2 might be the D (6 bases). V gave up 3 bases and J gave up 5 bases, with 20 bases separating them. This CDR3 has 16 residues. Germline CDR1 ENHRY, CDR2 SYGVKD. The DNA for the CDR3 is TGTGCCATCAGTGACGTAAAAACTAGCCAGGGCGACGAGCAGTACTTC. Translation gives CAISDVKTSQGDEQYF.

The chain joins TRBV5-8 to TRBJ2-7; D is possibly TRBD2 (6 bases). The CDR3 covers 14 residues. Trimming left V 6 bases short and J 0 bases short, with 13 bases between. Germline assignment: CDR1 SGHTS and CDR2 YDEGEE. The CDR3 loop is CASIRGRSSYEQYF. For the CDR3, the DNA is TGTGCCAGCATTAGAGGGAGGTCCTCCTACGAGCAGTACTTC.

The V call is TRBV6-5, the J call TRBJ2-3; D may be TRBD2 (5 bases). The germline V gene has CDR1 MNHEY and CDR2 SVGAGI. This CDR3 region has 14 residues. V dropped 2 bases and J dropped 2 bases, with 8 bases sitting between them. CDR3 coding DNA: TGTGCCAGCAGTTACGAGGGTTTCACAGATACGCAGTATTTT. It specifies CASSYEGFTDTQYF.

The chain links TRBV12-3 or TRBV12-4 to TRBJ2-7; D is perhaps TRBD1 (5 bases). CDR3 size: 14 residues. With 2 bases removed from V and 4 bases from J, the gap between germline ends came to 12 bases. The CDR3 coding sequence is TGTGCCAGCAGTTTACTGGGGCCCGGGTACGAGCAGTACTTC. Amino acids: CASSLLGPGYEQYF.

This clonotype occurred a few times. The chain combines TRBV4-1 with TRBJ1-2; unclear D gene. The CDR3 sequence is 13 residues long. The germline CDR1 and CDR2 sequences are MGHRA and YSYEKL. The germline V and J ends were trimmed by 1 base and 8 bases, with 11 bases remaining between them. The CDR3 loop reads CASSQVGVGGYTF. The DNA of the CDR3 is TGCGCCAGCAGCCAAGTGGGTGTAGGCGGCTACACCTTC.

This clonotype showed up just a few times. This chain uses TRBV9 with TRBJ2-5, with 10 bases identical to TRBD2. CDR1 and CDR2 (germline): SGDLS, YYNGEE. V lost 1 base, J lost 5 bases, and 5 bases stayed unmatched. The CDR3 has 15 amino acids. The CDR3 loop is CASSVTSGAYETQYF. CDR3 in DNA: TGTGCCAGCAGCGTAACTAGCGGGGCCTACGAGACCCAGTACTTC.

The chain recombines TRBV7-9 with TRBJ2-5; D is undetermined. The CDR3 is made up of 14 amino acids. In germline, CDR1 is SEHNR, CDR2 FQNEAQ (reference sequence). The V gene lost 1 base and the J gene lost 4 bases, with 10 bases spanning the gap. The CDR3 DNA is TGTGCCAGCAGCTTAGGAAGTAGAGGAGAGACCCAGTACTTC. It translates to CASSLGSRGETQYF.

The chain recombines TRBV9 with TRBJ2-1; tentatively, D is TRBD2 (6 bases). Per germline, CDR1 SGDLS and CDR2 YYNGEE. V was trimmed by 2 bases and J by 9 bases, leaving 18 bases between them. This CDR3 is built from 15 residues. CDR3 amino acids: CASSVLGLGLGEQFF. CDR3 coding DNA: TGTGCCAGCAGCGTCTTGGGACTGGGGCTCGGTGAGCAGTTCTTC.

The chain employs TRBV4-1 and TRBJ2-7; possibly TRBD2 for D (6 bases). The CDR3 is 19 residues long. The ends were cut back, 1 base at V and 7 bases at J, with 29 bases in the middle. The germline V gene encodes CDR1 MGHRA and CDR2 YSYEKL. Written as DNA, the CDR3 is TGCGCCAGCAGCCAAGGCTCCTCCACCCCGGGACTCTCGACGGGGGAGCAGTACTTC. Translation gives CASSQGSSTPGLSTGEQYF.

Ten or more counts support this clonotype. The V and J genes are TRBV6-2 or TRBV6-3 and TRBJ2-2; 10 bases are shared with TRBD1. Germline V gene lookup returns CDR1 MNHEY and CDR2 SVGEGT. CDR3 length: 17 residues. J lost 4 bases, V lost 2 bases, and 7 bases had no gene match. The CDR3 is CASSYDPGQGSTGELFF. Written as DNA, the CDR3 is TGTGCCAGCAGTTACGACCCGGGACAGGGGAGCACCGGGGAGCTGTTTTTT.

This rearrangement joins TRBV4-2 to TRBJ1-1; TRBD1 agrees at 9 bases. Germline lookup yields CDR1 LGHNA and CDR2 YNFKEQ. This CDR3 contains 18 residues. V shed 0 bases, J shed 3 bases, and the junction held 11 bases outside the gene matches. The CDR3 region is CASSQELWDRAFDTEAFF. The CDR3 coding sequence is TGTGCCAGCAGCCAAGAGCTTTGGGACAGGGCATTTGACACTGAAGCTTTCTTT.

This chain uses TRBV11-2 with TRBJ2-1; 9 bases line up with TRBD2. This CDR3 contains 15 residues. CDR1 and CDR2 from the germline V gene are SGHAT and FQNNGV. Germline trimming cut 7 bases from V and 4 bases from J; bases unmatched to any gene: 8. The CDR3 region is CASTNRAGGYNEQFF. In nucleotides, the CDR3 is TGTGCCAGCACCAACAGAGCGGGGGGTTACAATGAGCAGTTCTTC.

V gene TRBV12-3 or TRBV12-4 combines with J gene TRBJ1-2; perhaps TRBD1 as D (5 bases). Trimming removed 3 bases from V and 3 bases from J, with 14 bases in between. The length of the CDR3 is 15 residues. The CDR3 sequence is CASSLGLNLDYGYTF. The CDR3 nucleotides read TGTGCCAGCAGTTTGGGGCTCAACTTAGACTATGGCTACACCTTC.

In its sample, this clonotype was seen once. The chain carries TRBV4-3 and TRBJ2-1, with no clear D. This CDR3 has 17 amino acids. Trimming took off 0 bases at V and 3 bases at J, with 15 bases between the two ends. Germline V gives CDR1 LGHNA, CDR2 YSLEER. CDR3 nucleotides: TGCGCCAGCAGCCAAGAGCAGGTGCGACCCCGCTACAATGAGCAGTTCTTC. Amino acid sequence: CASSQEQVRPRYNEQFF.

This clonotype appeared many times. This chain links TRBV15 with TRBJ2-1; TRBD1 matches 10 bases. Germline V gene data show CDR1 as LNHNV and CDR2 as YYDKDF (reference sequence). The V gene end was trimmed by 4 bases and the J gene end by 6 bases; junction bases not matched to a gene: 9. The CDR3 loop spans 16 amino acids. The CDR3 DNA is TGTGCCACCAGCACTCCCGGGACAGGGGATATCAATGAGCAGTTCTTC. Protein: CATSTPGTGDINEQFF.

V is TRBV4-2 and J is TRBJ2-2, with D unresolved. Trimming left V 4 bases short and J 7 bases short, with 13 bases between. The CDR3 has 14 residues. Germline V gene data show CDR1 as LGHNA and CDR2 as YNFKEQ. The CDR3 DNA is TGTGCCAGCAGCCTATACGGGCCTGTCGGGGAGCTGTTTTTT. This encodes CASSLYGPVGELFF.

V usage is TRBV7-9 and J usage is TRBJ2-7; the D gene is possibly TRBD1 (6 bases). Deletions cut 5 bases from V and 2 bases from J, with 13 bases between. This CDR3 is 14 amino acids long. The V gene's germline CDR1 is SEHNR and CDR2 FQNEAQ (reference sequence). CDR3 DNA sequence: TGTGCCAGCAGCCTAGGGGGACCACCCTACGAGCAGTACTTC. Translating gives CASSLGGPPYEQYF.

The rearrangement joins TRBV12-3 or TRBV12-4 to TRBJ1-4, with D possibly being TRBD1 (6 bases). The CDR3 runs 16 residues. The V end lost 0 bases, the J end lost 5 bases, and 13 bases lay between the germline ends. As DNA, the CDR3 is TGTGCCAGCAGTTTAGCAAAGAGGGGGTCCAATGAAAAACTGTTTTTT. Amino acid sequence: CASSLAKRGSNEKLFF.

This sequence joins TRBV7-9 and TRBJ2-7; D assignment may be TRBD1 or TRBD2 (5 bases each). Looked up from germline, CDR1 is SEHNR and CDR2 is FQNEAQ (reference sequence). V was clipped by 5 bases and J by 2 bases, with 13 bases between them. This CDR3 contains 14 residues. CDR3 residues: CASSRDQRAYEQYF. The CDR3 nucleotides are TGTGCCAGCAGCCGGGACCAGAGGGCCTACGAGCAGTACTTC.

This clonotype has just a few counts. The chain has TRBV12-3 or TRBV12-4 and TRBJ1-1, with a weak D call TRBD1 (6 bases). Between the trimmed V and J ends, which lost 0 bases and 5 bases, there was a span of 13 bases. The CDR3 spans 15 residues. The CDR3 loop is CASSLAAEGGTEAFF. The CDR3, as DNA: TGTGCCAGCAGTTTAGCCGCGGAAGGGGGGACTGAAGCTTTCTTT.

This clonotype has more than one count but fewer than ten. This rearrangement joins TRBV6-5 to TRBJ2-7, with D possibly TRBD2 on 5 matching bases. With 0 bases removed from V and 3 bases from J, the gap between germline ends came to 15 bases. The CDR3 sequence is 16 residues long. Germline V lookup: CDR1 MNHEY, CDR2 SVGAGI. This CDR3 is CASSYSVDVGLYEQYF. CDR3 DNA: TGTGCCAGCAGTTACTCTGTGGACGTTGGACTCTACGAGCAGTACTTC.

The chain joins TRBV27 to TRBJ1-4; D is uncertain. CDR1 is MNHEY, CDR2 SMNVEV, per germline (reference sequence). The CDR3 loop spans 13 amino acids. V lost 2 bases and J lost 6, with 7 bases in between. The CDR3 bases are TGTGCCAGCAGTTTAACACTTCATGAAAAACTGTTTTTT. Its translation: CASSLTLHEKLFF.

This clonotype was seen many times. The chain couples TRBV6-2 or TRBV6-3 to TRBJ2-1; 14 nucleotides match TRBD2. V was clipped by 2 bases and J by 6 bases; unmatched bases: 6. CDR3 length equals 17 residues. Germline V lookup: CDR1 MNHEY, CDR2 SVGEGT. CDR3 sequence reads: CASSYPGLAGVGNEQFF. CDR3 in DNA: TGTGCCAGCAGTTACCCGGGACTAGCGGGAGTGGGCAATGAGCAGTTCTTC.

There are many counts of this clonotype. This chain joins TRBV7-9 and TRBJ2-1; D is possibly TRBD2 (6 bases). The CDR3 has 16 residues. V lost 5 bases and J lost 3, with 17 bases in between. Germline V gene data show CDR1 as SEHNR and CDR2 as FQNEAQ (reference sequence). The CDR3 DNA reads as TGTGCCAGCAGCCCGAGCGGCGGGGAGAACTACAATGAGCAGTTCTTC. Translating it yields CASSPSGGENYNEQFF.